This T cell receptor beta chain was retrieved from a study of T cell changes during pregnancy in multiple sclerosis. Germline CDR1 reads MNHEY; CDR2 reads SMNVEV (reference sequence). The CDR3 is 16 amino acids. The V gene lost 5 bases and the J gene lost 0 bases, with 16 bases spanning the gap. Measured with immunoSEQ multiplex PCR; TCRdb has only the in-frame clones, and not every one. The table includes approximately 50,000 clones, roughly 92% detected once. This clone was found a few times. The TCR originated in a female donor with multiple sclerosis, enrolled in a pregnancy study. Sequencing used CD4+ T cells from peripheral blood mononuclear cells, obtained in the third trimester of pregnancy. This chain connects TRBV27 to TRBJ1-2, with D tentatively TRBD1 (5 bases). The CDR3 DNA sequence: TGTGCCAGCAGTCAACTTGGGACTCGTACTAACTATGGCTACACCTTC. Its protein is CASSQLGTRTNYGYTF.